The count of the clone carrying this T cell receptor beta chain is one. The target antigen is unknown. Healthy individuals who donated bone marrow served as the donors. CDR1 and CDR2 from the germline V gene are MNHEY and SVGAGI. The length of the CDR3 is 14 residues. V shed 2 bases, J shed 7 bases, and the junction held 5 bases outside the gene matches. These data belong to a study of cytomegalovirus exposure and HLA in healthy donors. 13 Jbeta primers and 60 Vbeta primers were used for the PCR. TCRdb's copy holds only in-frame clones and misses some; the assay was immunoSEQ multiplex PCR. The sample lists 90,000 to 100,000 clones, 70% to 80% occurring once. Study-wide points: According to an earlier analysis, most TCR beta V segments yielded productive rearrangements about 90% or about 30% of the time. Common viral pathogens seemed, in a later analysis, to connect with several of the most significant clusters. As a later analysis showed, a missense DCLRE1C variant was linked to trimming of TCR beta V- and J-genes.

The TCR comes from a female donor in good health and CMV-seronegative. This chain links TRBV6-5 with TRBJ2-7; TRBD1 agrees at 10 bases. Material for sequencing was PBMCs. The CDR3 DNA follows: TGTGCCAGCAGTTACGACAGGGGGCATGGGGAGCAGTACTTC. This translates into CASSYDRGHGEQYF.